Included here is one T cell receptor beta chain sequence, with context. This sample is part of a study of CD8+CD57+ T cells in acquired aplastic anemia. The TCR beta profiling, which covered VDJ combination and CDR3 sequence, was carried out using genomic DNA as the template. TCRdb re-derived calls from the reads in MiXCR, one entry per CDR3 protein. The profile covers approximately 200,000 distinct CDR3 sequences, with 55% to 70% appearing a single time and 46% taken by the ten largest. Germline V lookup: CDR1 ENHRY, CDR2 SYGVKD. After removal of 6 bases from V and 2 bases from J, the junction contained 3 bases not matched to a gene. This CDR3 region has 13 residues.

The clonotype was recovered from a human donor with severe aplastic anemia or a healthy control (not recorded which). What was sequenced was sorted CD4+, CD8+, or CD8+CD57+ T cells (not recorded which) from PBMCs. The V gene is TRBV10-3, the J gene TRBJ1-2; 7 bases agree with TRBD1. In DNA, the CDR3 is TGTGCCATCAGGGGGACAGAGAACTATGGCTACACCTTC. It translates to CAIRGTENYGYTF.